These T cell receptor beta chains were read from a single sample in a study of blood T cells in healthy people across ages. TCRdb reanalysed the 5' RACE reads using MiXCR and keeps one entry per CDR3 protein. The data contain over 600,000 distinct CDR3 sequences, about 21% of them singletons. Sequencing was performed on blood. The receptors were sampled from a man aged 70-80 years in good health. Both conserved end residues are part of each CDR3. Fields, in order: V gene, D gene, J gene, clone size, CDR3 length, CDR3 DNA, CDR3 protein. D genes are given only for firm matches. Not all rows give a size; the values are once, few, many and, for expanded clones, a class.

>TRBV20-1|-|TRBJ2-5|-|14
TGCAGTGCTCGGCGCCTAGCGTTCCAAGAGACCCAGTACTTC
CSARRLAFQETQYF
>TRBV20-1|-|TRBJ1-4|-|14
TGCAGTGCCCCCCAGGAACAGGGAGGGGAAAAACTGTTTTTT
CSAPQEQGGEKLFF
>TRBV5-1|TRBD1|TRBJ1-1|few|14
TGCGCCAGCAGCTCACAGGGGGTCATCACTGAAGCTTTCTTT
CASSSQGVITEAFF
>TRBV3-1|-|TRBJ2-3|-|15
TGTGCCAGCAGCCAACTACGAGCATACACAGATACGCAGTATTTT
CASSQLRAYTDTQYF
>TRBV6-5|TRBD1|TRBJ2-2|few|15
TGTGCCAGCAGTCCGGGGACAGGGCGAACCGGGGAGCTGTTTTTT
CASSPGTGRTGELFF
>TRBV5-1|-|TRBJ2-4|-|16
TGCGCCAGCAGCTTCTACCCGGCAGGGGGGAAAAACACTCAGTACTTC
CASSFYPAGGKNTQYF
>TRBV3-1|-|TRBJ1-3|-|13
TGTGCCAGCAGCCAGAATAAAGGAAACACCATATATTTT
CASSQNKGNTIYF
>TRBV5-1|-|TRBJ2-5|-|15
TGCGCCAGCAGCGCCCAGGCAGGGTATGGGGAGACCCAGTACTTC
CASSAQAGYGETQYF
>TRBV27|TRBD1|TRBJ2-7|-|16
TGTGCCAGCAGACCCACATACCGGGACAGGGCGTACGAGCAGTACTTC
CASRPTYRDRAYEQYF
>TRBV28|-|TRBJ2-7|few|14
TGTGCCAGCACCCCGGGCCCCCTTAGGAGCGAGCAGTACTTC
CASTPGPLRSEQYF
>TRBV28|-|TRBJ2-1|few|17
TGTGCCAGCAGTCCCCCCCAGGGCGCATTTCCCTACAATGAGCAGTTCTTC
CASSPPQGAFPYNEQFF
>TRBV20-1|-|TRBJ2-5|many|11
TGCAGTGCTAGCGGGCAAGAGACCCAGTACTTC
CSASGQETQYF
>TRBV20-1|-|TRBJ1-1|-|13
TGCAGTGCTAGAGAGACAGTGAACACTGAAGCTTTCTTT
CSARETVNTEAFF
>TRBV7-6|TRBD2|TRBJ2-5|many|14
TGTGCCAGCAGCACGATAGCGGGAGTGGAGACCCAGTACTTC
CASSTIAGVETQYF
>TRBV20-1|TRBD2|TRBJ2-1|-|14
TGCAGTGCTACTGGGACTAGCGACTACAATGAGCAGTTCTTC
CSATGTSDYNEQFF
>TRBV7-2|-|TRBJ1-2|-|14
TGTGCCAGCAGCTTAGTGGGGATCAGTGAGGGCTACACCTTC
CASSLVGISEGYTF
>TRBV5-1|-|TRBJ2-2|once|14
TGCGCCAGCGACGCAGGGACGGGCACCGGGGAGCTGTTTTTT
CASDAGTGTGELFF
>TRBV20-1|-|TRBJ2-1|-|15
TGCAGTGCTAGAGTAGGGCTAAGCTCCTACAATGAGCAGTTCTTC
CSARVGLSSYNEQFF
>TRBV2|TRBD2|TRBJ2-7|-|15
TGTGCCAGCAGAGACGCGTTAGCGGGAAAATACGAGCAGTACTTC
CASRDALAGKYEQYF
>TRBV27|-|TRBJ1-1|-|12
TGTGCCAGCAGTTTATCAGGGAGAGAAGCTTTCTTT
CASSLSGREAFF
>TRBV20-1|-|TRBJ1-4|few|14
TGCAGTGCTAGAGTTGGGAGCGGTGGTGAAAAACTGTTTTTT
CSARVGSGGEKLFF
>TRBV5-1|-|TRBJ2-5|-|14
TGCGCCAGCAGGAGTGGACTAACGGGAGAGACCCAGTACTTC
CASRSGLTGETQYF
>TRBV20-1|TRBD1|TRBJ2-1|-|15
TGCAGTGCTAGAGATCAACGGACAGGGGATCGGCAGCAGTTCTTC
CSARDQRTGDRQQFF
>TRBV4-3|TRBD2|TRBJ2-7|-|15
TGCGCCAGCAGCCAGGGACTAGCGTCGGCCTACGAGCAGTACTTC
CASSQGLASAYEQYF
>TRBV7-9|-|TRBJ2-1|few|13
TGTGCCAGCAGCTTAGAACTGCCCAATGAGCAGTTCTTC
CASSLELPNEQFF
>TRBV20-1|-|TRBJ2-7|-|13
TGCAGTGCTCGACGACACGGGTCCTACGAGCAGTACTTC
CSARRHGSYEQYF
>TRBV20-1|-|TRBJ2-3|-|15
TGCAGTGCTAGGGCGGCGTCACCTAGCACAGATACGCAGTATTTT
CSARAASPSTDTQYF
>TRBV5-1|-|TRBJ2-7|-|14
TGCGCCAGCAGCTTGTCGGCGGCCTACTACGAGCAGTACTTC
CASSLSAAYYEQYF
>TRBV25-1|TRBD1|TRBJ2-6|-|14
TGTGCCAGCAGTGGCGACAGGGGAGCCAACGTCCTGACTTTC
CASSGDRGANVLTF
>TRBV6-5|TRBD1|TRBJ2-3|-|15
TGTGCCAGCAGTCTCACGACAGGGAGCACAGATACGCAGTATTTT
CASSLTTGSTDTQYF
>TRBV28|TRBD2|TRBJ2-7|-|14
TGTGCCATCGTTAGCGGGAGGGACTCCTACGAGCAGTACTTC
CAIVSGRDSYEQYF
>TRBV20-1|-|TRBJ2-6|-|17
TGCAGTGCTAGAGAGAGGCGGGATAGCTCTGGGGCCAACGTCCTGACTTTC
CSARERRDSSGANVLTF
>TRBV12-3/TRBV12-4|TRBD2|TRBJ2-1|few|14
TGTGCCAGCATCCCTAGCGGCTCCTACAATGAGCAGTTCTTC
CASIPSGSYNEQFF
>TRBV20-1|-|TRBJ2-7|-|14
TGCAGTGCTAGTGTTCGGGAAGCCAGGGGAGAGCAGTACTTC
CSASVREARGEQYF
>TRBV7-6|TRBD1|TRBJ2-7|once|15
TGTGCCAGCAGCTCGGGACAGGGCCAAACCTACGAGCAGTACTTC
CASSSGQGQTYEQYF
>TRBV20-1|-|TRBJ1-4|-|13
TGCAGTGCTAGATTGCCGGGCCTTCTTCCAGGGTTTTTT
CSARLPGLLPGFF
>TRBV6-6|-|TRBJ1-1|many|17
TGTGCCAGCAGTTGGTTTAAAGGTGGGACAATGAACACTGAAGCTTTCTTT
CASSWFKGGTMNTEAFF
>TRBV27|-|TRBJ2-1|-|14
TGTGCCAGCAGTTTCCACCCCCTAGGCAATGAGCAGTTCTTC
CASSFHPLGNEQFF
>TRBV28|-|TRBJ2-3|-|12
TGTGCCAGCAGTCTCCCCCCTGGTACGCAGTATTTT
CASSLPPGTQYF
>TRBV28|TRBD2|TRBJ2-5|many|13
TGTGCCAGCAGTTCTGGGAGGGTGGAGACCCAGTACTTC
CASSSGRVETQYF
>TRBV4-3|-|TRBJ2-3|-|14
TGCGCCAGCAGCCAAGAAGTGGGGTCAGATACGCAGTATTTT
CASSQEVGSDTQYF
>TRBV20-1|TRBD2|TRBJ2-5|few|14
TGCAGTGCTAGGGACTTGCGGGAGATGGAGACCCAGTACTTC
CSARDLREMETQYF
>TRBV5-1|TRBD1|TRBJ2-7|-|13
TGCGCCAGCACCGAACAGACAGGGGGCGAGCAGTACTTC
CASTEQTGGEQYF
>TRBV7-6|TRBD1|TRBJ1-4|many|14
TGTGCCAGCAGCTCGACAGGGGGGATTGAAAAACTGTTTTTT
CASSSTGGIEKLFF
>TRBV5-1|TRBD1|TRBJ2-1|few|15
TGCGCCAGCAGCTTCGGGCTCGACAGGGCGGATGAGCAGTTCTTC
CASSFGLDRADEQFF
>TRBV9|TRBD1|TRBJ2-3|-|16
TGTGCCAGCAGCACCCGGACAGGGTTCGACACAGATACGCAGTATTTT
CASSTRTGFDTDTQYF
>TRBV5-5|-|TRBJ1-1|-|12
TGTGCCAGCAGCCCAAGTGACGTGGAAGCTTTCTTT
CASSPSDVEAFF
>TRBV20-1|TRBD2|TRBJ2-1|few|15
TGCAGTGCTAGAGATCGACTAGCGGGAGTGGGTGGGCAGTTCTTC
CSARDRLAGVGGQFF
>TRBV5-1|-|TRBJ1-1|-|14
TGCGCCAGCAGCTTGGCCACGGATAACACTGAAGCTTTCTTT
CASSLATDNTEAFF
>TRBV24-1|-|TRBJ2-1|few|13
TGTGCCACCAGTGATTCCAGGGCGGGCCAGCAGTTCTTC
CATSDSRAGQQFF
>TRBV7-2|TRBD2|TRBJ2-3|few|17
TGTGCCAGCAGCCGGACTAGCGGGATCCTTGGCACAGATACGCAGTATTTT
CASSRTSGILGTDTQYF
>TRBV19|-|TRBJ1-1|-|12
TGTGCCAGTAAACAAATGAACACTGAAGCTTTCTTT
CASKQMNTEAFF
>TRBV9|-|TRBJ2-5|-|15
TGTGCCAGCAGCGTAAATTCTGGAGGGCCTGGGACCCAGTACTTC
CASSVNSGGPGTQYF